Given below is one TCR beta chain in context. The antigen remains unidentified. The entry originates in a study of response to subunit inactivated influenza vaccine. Study outcomes and limitations: It was the authors' suggestion that each seasonal influenza vaccination recruits few new T cells.

TCRdb independently ran MiXCR on the RT-PCR reads; one entry per CDR3 protein. Among more than 400,000 distinct CDR3 sequences, roughly 9.7% were seen once, and the ten largest hold approximately 12%. The receptor was derived from a man aged 50 to 60 who received an inactivated influenza vaccine. Here the sequenced sample was PBMCs from blood, taken roughly 45 days after vaccination.

This CDR3 is CSAGQGFQPQHF. The CDR3 DNA reads TGCAGTGCCGGACAGGGTTTTCAGCCCCAGCATTTT. This chain connects TRBV20-1 to TRBJ1-5, with 8 bases that match TRBD1. J was trimmed by 6 bases and V by 6 bases; bases with no gene match: 4. There are 12 residues in the CDR3. Germline V gene data show CDR1 as DFQATT and CDR2 as SNEGSKA (reference sequence).